This T cell receptor beta chain was identified during a study of blood T cell repertoires in COVID-19. After removal of 1 base from V and 0 bases from J, the junction contained 2 bases not matched to a gene. The CDR3 sequence is 17 residues long. Germline V gives CDR1 KGHDR, CDR2 SFDVKD. Sequencing was performed with immunoSEQ multiplex PCR; in TCRdb, only in-frame clones are kept and a portion is missing. Of under 150,000 clones listed, 70% to 90% are singletons. This clone showed up just a few times. The sequence was obtained from a woman aged 60-70 years with COVID-19, enrolled during active disease. The sample was peripheral blood. J is TRBJ2-2 and V is TRBV24-1; TRBD1 matches at 9 bases. CDR3 amino acids: CATSDFWTGANTGELFF. The CDR3 DNA sequence: TGTGCCACCAGTGATTTTTGGACAGGGGCGAACACCGGGGAGCTGTTTTTT.